This is a list of T cell receptor beta chains from one sample in a study of shared clonotypes between healthy human individuals. Repertoires were generated with immunoSEQ multiplex PCR, while TCRdb's copy carries only in-frame clones and drops some. Of some 1.5 million clones in the sample, 98% were seen once. Input material: naive CD4+ T cells sorted from blood. These receptors all stem from a man aged 30-40 years in good health. CDR3s include the opening cysteine and the closing phenylalanine or tryptophan. The D gene is left open where the match is weak. Where a row states a size, it is once, few, many or the class of an expanded clone; other rows omit it.

d_gene: .; abundance: .; v_gene: TRBV6-1; j_gene: TRBJ2-3; CDR3nt: TGTGCCAGCAGTGCCCTCTACAAGGGCTTAGGCACAGATACGCAGTATTTT; CDR3aa: CASSALYKGLGTDTQYF
d_gene: .; abundance: .; v_gene: TRBV28; j_gene: TRBJ1-5; CDR3nt: TGTGCCAGCAGTAGCCAGGGTTATCAGCCCCAGCATTTT; CDR3aa: CASSSQGYQPQHF
d_gene: .; abundance: .; v_gene: TRBV18; j_gene: TRBJ2-4; CDR3nt: TGTGCCAGCTCCCCCAGCCCGGGGGCGGACATTCAGTACTTC; CDR3aa: CASSPSPGADIQYF
d_gene: TRBD1; abundance: .; v_gene: TRBV18; j_gene: TRBJ1-1; CDR3nt: TGTGCCAGCTCACCAGGGACAGGGATGAACACTGAAGCTTTCTTT; CDR3aa: CASSPGTGMNTEAFF
d_gene: .; abundance: .; v_gene: TRBV19; j_gene: TRBJ2-3; CDR3nt: TGTGCCAGTAGTAGTCCGGGACTTAACACAGATACGCAGTATTTT; CDR3aa: CASSSPGLNTDTQYF
d_gene: .; abundance: .; v_gene: TRBV28; j_gene: TRBJ2-5; CDR3nt: TGTGCCAGCAGTTTGAGGGCGGAGACCCAGTACTTC; CDR3aa: CASSLRAETQYF
d_gene: .; abundance: .; v_gene: TRBV15; j_gene: TRBJ2-6; CDR3nt: TGTGCCACCAGCAGACCAGGGGACTCTGGGGCCAACGTCCTGACTTTC; CDR3aa: CATSRPGDSGANVLTF
d_gene: .; abundance: .; v_gene: TRBV4-3; j_gene: TRBJ1-2; CDR3nt: TGCGCCAGCAGCCAGGGGGGGTACTATGGCTACACCTTC; CDR3aa: CASSQGGYYGYTF
d_gene: TRBD1; abundance: .; v_gene: TRBV7-8; j_gene: TRBJ2-5; CDR3nt: TGTGCCAGCAGCCCCCGACAGGGAAGAGAGACCCAGTACTTC; CDR3aa: CASSPRQGRETQYF
d_gene: .; abundance: .; v_gene: TRBV27; j_gene: TRBJ2-2; CDR3nt: TGTGCCAGCAGTCGGGTTGGGGGAGCGAGCACCGGGGAGCTGTTTTTT; CDR3aa: CASSRVGGASTGELFF
d_gene: .; abundance: once; v_gene: TRBV27; j_gene: TRBJ2-7; CDR3nt: TGTGCCAGCAGTGTACGGAGGACAGTCTACGAGCAGTACTTC; CDR3aa: CASSVRRTVYEQYF
d_gene: TRBD2; abundance: .; v_gene: TRBV5-6; j_gene: TRBJ2-3; CDR3nt: TGTGCCAGCACTCTTAGGACTAGCGGGAGGGTCGGTGTAGATACGCAGTATTTT; CDR3aa: CASTLRTSGRVGVDTQYF
d_gene: TRBD1; abundance: few; v_gene: TRBV6-1; j_gene: TRBJ1-5; CDR3nt: TGTGCCAGCAGTAAAGGGACAGTACACAATCAGCCCCAGCATTTT; CDR3aa: CASSKGTVHNQPQHF
d_gene: .; abundance: .; v_gene: TRBV18; j_gene: TRBJ2-3; CDR3nt: TGTGCCAGCTCACCCGCGGATCCTAGCACAGATACGCAGTATTTT; CDR3aa: CASSPADPSTDTQYF
d_gene: .; abundance: .; v_gene: TRBV5-4; j_gene: TRBJ2-7; CDR3nt: TGTGCCAGCAGCCCGGGACCCAGGCCTGGCGAGCAGTACTTC; CDR3aa: CASSPGPRPGEQYF
d_gene: .; abundance: .; v_gene: TRBV9; j_gene: TRBJ1-1; CDR3nt: TGTGCCAGCAGCGTAGGCGGAACCACTGAAGCTTTCTTT; CDR3aa: CASSVGGTTEAFF
d_gene: .; abundance: .; v_gene: TRBV5-6; j_gene: TRBJ2-7; CDR3nt: TGTGCCAGCAGCAATAATATGAATTCCTACGAGCAGTACTTC; CDR3aa: CASSNNMNSYEQYF
d_gene: .; abundance: .; v_gene: TRBV7-2; j_gene: TRBJ2-7; CDR3nt: TGTGCCAGCAGCTTGTTCTGGACAGAGAAAGGGGAGCAGTACTTC; CDR3aa: CASSLFWTEKGEQYF
d_gene: TRBD1; abundance: .; v_gene: TRBV14; j_gene: TRBJ1-2; CDR3nt: TGTGCCAGCAGCCAAGTAACAGGGGGCGTTGGTGAACTTGACACCTTC; CDR3aa: CASSQVTGGVGELDTF
d_gene: TRBD1; abundance: .; v_gene: TRBV7-2; j_gene: TRBJ1-1; CDR3nt: TGTGCCAGCAGCTTAGCAGGGACAGGGTCGGGAACTGAAGCTTTCTTT; CDR3aa: CASSLAGTGSGTEAFF
d_gene: .; abundance: .; v_gene: TRBV5-1; j_gene: TRBJ1-5; CDR3nt: TGCGCCAGCAGCTTGGGTCAGGCGAATCAGCCCCAGCATTTT; CDR3aa: CASSLGQANQPQHF
d_gene: .; abundance: .; v_gene: TRBV15; j_gene: TRBJ1-5; CDR3nt: TGTGCCACCAGGTCCCCGGGACACCATAGCAATCAGCCCCAGCATTTT; CDR3aa: CATRSPGHHSNQPQHF
d_gene: .; abundance: .; v_gene: TRBV11-2; j_gene: TRBJ2-3; CDR3nt: TGTGCCAGCAGCTTAGTAGCCCATGATACGCAGTATTTT; CDR3aa: CASSLVAHDTQYF
d_gene: .; abundance: once; v_gene: TRBV27; j_gene: TRBJ2-3; CDR3nt: TGTGCCAGCAGATCGACAGGAATAATCACAGATACGCAGTATTTT; CDR3aa: CASRSTGIITDTQYF
d_gene: TRBD1; abundance: .; v_gene: TRBV19; j_gene: TRBJ2-5; CDR3nt: TGTGCCAGTAGGGGGACAGGGGATTACCAAGAGACCCAGTACTTC; CDR3aa: CASRGTGDYQETQYF
d_gene: .; abundance: once; v_gene: TRBV20-1; j_gene: TRBJ1-1; CDR3nt: TGCAGTGCTAGAGCGGGCACTGAAGCTTTCTTT; CDR3aa: CSARAGTEAFF
d_gene: TRBD1; abundance: .; v_gene: TRBV25-1; j_gene: TRBJ2-7; CDR3nt: TGTGCCAGCTTGAGGACAGGGCCTAACTACGAGCAGTACTTC; CDR3aa: CASLRTGPNYEQYF
d_gene: .; abundance: few; v_gene: TRBV9; j_gene: TRBJ1-4; CDR3nt: TGTGCCAGCAGCCAGTCCGGACGGGCAAGCGAAAAACTGTTTTTT; CDR3aa: CASSQSGRASEKLFF
d_gene: .; abundance: .; v_gene: TRBV5-1; j_gene: TRBJ2-7; CDR3nt: TGCGCCAGCAGCGCCCAGGTTATAGGCAACTCCTACGAGCAGTACTTC; CDR3aa: CASSAQVIGNSYEQYF
d_gene: TRBD2; abundance: once; v_gene: TRBV27; j_gene: TRBJ2-7; CDR3nt: TGTGCCAGCAGTCCTCTCTCCGGGAGGGCCGGCTCCTACGAGCAGTACTTC; CDR3aa: CASSPLSGRAGSYEQYF
d_gene: .; abundance: .; v_gene: TRBV30; j_gene: TRBJ2-5; CDR3nt: TGTGCCGCCAAAACGAAACATCAAGAGACCCAGTACTTC; CDR3aa: CAAKTKHQETQYF
d_gene: .; abundance: .; v_gene: TRBV9; j_gene: TRBJ1-2; CDR3nt: TGTGCCAGCAGCCCTCCCGGCGCTTCCTATGGCTACACCTTC; CDR3aa: CASSPPGASYGYTF
d_gene: TRBD1; abundance: .; v_gene: TRBV19; j_gene: TRBJ1-1; CDR3nt: TGTGCCAGCGGGACAGGGGTTTTTTATGAAGCTTTCTTT; CDR3aa: CASGTGVFYEAFF
d_gene: TRBD2; abundance: .; v_gene: TRBV2; j_gene: TRBJ2-2; CDR3nt: TGTGCCAGCAGTTTAGAAGGACTAGCGGTAACCGGGGAGCTGTTTTTT; CDR3aa: CASSLEGLAVTGELFF
d_gene: .; abundance: .; v_gene: TRBV6-5; j_gene: TRBJ2-7; CDR3nt: TGTGCCAGCAGTTACCGCCCTCAGACCTACGAGCAGTACTTC; CDR3aa: CASSYRPQTYEQYF
d_gene: .; abundance: .; v_gene: TRBV28; j_gene: TRBJ1-4; CDR3nt: TGTGCCAGCAGTACGGACAGTCCTAATGAAAAACTGTTTTTT; CDR3aa: CASSTDSPNEKLFF
d_gene: TRBD2; abundance: .; v_gene: TRBV5-1; j_gene: TRBJ2-3; CDR3nt: TGCGCCAGCAGCTTTAATAGCGGGAGGGCCACAAATACGCAGTATTTT; CDR3aa: CASSFNSGRATNTQYF
d_gene: TRBD1; abundance: .; v_gene: TRBV28; j_gene: TRBJ1-5; CDR3nt: TGTGCCAGCAGTTCCCCGACAGGGTATCAGCCCCAGCATTTT; CDR3aa: CASSSPTGYQPQHF
d_gene: .; abundance: .; v_gene: TRBV18; j_gene: TRBJ2-1; CDR3nt: TGTGCCAGCTCACTTAACAGGAAGAACAATGAGCAGTTCTTC; CDR3aa: CASSLNRKNNEQFF
d_gene: TRBD2; abundance: .; v_gene: TRBV5-1; j_gene: TRBJ2-2; CDR3nt: TGCGCCAGCAGCAACTGGCGGGAGGGCAACACCGGGGAGCTGTTTTTT; CDR3aa: CASSNWREGNTGELFF
d_gene: .; abundance: once; v_gene: TRBV29-1; j_gene: TRBJ2-7; CDR3nt: TGCAGCGTCCTCGACACTAAAGGGCAGTACTTC; CDR3aa: CSVLDTKGQYF
d_gene: TRBD1; abundance: .; v_gene: TRBV6-4; j_gene: TRBJ2-3; CDR3nt: TGTGCCAGCAGTCCGACAGGGACCACAGATACGCAGTATTTT; CDR3aa: CASSPTGTTDTQYF
d_gene: .; abundance: .; v_gene: TRBV6-1; j_gene: TRBJ1-2; CDR3nt: TGTGCCAGCAGTGTTTCGATTAACTATGGCTACACCTTC; CDR3aa: CASSVSINYGYTF
d_gene: .; abundance: .; v_gene: TRBV6-1; j_gene: TRBJ2-7; CDR3nt: TGTGCCAGCAGTGAAGGTGGGGGCCAAAGCTCCTACGAGCAGTACTTC; CDR3aa: CASSEGGGQSSYEQYF
d_gene: .; abundance: .; v_gene: TRBV5-1; j_gene: TRBJ1-1; CDR3nt: TGCGCCAGCAGCGCAACAAACGGCACTGAAGCTTTCTTT; CDR3aa: CASSATNGTEAFF
d_gene: .; abundance: .; v_gene: TRBV5-6; j_gene: TRBJ1-5; CDR3nt: TGTGCCAGCAGCTTTCAGGGAAGGCCCCAGCATTTT; CDR3aa: CASSFQGRPQHF
d_gene: .; abundance: .; v_gene: TRBV10-2; j_gene: TRBJ2-1; CDR3nt: TGCGCCACTTCGGGGCCCGAGAGCAATGAGCAGTTCTTC; CDR3aa: CATSGPESNEQFF
d_gene: TRBD1; abundance: .; v_gene: TRBV5-1; j_gene: TRBJ2-3; CDR3nt: TGCGCCAGCACCGACAGGGGGGGAGATACGCAGTATTTT; CDR3aa: CASTDRGGDTQYF
d_gene: TRBD1; abundance: .; v_gene: TRBV7-2; j_gene: TRBJ1-1; CDR3nt: TGTGCCAGCAGCTTAACCGGGACAGGGGGTGCCACTGAAGCTTTCTTT; CDR3aa: CASSLTGTGGATEAFF
d_gene: TRBD2; abundance: .; v_gene: TRBV6-5; j_gene: TRBJ2-1; CDR3nt: TGTGCCAGCAGTTACTCGTTGCTAGCGGTTTACAATGAGCAGTTCTTC; CDR3aa: CASSYSLLAVYNEQFF
d_gene: .; abundance: .; v_gene: TRBV2; j_gene: TRBJ1-5; CDR3nt: TGTGCCAGCAGTGGGGAGTATAGCAATCAGCCCCAGCATTTT; CDR3aa: CASSGEYSNQPQHF